These 13 T cell receptor beta chains were all obtained from the same sample, sequenced in a study of regulatory T cells in long-lasting Graves disease. Time point meaning: persistent/refractory GD, antithyroid drugs over 5 years with positive TRAb. Generation of the TCR library employed RNA extracted from PBMCs. With iRepertoire HTBI primers and Arm-PCR of CDR3 regions, TCR beta libraries were built. TCRdb fed the multiplex PCR reads into MiXCR, producing one record per CDR3 protein. Found here are roughly 400,000 distinct CDR3 sequences, 21% of them singletons; the top ten hold 14%. The starting material was peripheral blood mononuclear cells (PBMCs), obtained when the disease was refractory, from a patient treated with antithyroid drugs. The origin of the receptors is a female donor with Graves disease.

This clonotype was picked up many times. This chain connects TRBV12-3 or TRBV12-4 to TRBJ2-5; 7 bases map to TRBD2. Unmatched junction bases numbered 13, after V lost 6 bases and J lost 9 bases. The CDR3 has 14 amino acids. CDR3 loop: CASRLAEGMGAQYF. In DNA form, the CDR3 reads TGTGCCAGCAGGCTAGCGGAGGGAATGGGAGCCCAGTACTTC.

This clonotype was detected only a few times. CDR3 in DNA: TGCGCCAGCAGACCCGGGACAGGGGGCGCGAAGACCCAGTACTTC. Amino acids: CASRPGTGGAKTQYF. The V gene is TRBV10-2, the J gene TRBJ2-5; TRBD1 matches at 12 bases. V trimming: 6 bases; J trimming: 6 bases; junction bases outside the gene matches: 8. Germline V gene lookup returns CDR1 WSHSY and CDR2 SAAADI. The CDR3 is 15 amino acids.

This clonotype came up a few times. The V gene is TRBV5-1, the J gene TRBJ2-7; TRBD2 agrees at 9 bases. CDR1 is SGHRS, CDR2 YFSETQ, per germline. The CDR3 runs 17 residues. After removal of 0 bases from V and 4 bases from J, the junction contained 11 bases not matched to a gene. CDR3 coding DNA: TGCGCCAGCAGCTTGGCCGGTCTAGCGGGATCCTCTTACGAGCAGTACTTC. Translation: CASSLAGLAGSSYEQYF.

The V call is TRBV12-3 or TRBV12-4, the J call TRBJ2-7, with D perhaps being TRBD1 or TRBD2 (6 bases each). This CDR3 has 13 amino acids. V was cut by 11 bases and J by 3 bases, with 17 bases left in between. The CDR3 sequence: CARDRGPIYEQYF. The CDR3 DNA sequence: TGTGCCCGAGACCGGGGGCCTATCTACGAGCAGTACTTC.

This clonotype was counted many times. The chain joins TRBV6-9 to TRBJ1-5; TRBD1 aligns across 9 bases. The germline V gene encodes CDR1 MNHGY and CDR2 SVAAGI. J gave up 2 bases and V 6 bases, and 5 bases lay outside the gene matches. This CDR3 is built from 15 residues. The CDR3 DNA reads TGTGCCAGCAGCTCGGGACAGGGAGGCAATCAGCCCCAGCATTTT. Its protein product is CASSSGQGGNQPQHF.

V gene TRBV20-1 combines with J gene TRBJ2-7, with 11 bases aligning to TRBD2. Trimming at V came to 6 bases and at J to 7 bases, leaving 8 bases not matched to a gene. This CDR3 region has 13 residues. The germline V gene has CDR1 DFQATT and CDR2 SNEGSKA (reference sequence). CDR3 bases: TGCAGTGCGAGACCTAGCGGGAGGCCTGAGCAGTACTTC. Translation: CSARPSGRPEQYF.

Ten or more counts support this clonotype. The rearrangement joins TRBV28 to TRBJ2-7, with D unclear. The CDR3 contains 12 residues. The V gene's germline CDR1 is MDHEN and CDR2 SYDVKM. The V end was cut by 5 bases, the J end by 4 bases, with 9 bases between. The CDR3 sequence is CASSSLTYEQYF. Written as DNA, the CDR3 is TGTGCCAGCAGTAGCCTAACATACGAGCAGTACTTC.

This clonotype has just a few counts. The rearrangement links TRBV19 to TRBJ2-3; D call uncertain. Germline V gene data show CDR1 as LNHDA and CDR2 as SQIVND (reference sequence). Trimming pared 6 bases from V and 3 bases from J, leaving 10 bases between. The CDR3 contains 13 residues. The CDR3 loop reads CASSYDVTDTQYF. The DNA for the CDR3 is TGTGCCAGTAGCTACGATGTTACAGATACGCAGTATTTT.

This clonotype was observed many times. V is TRBV20-1 and J is TRBJ2-5, with TRBD2 identical over 7 bases. Trimming at V came to 5 bases and at J to 3 bases, leaving 3 bases not matched to a gene. The CDR3 totals 12 residues. Germline V gives CDR1 DFQATT, CDR2 SNEGSKA (reference sequence). This CDR3 reads CSARLAEETQYF. DNA for the CDR3: TGCAGTGCTCGCCTAGCGGAAGAGACCCAGTACTTC.

This clonotype occurred many times. The genes are TRBV20-1 and TRBJ2-7; D is perhaps TRBD1 or TRBD2 (5 bases each). CDR3 length: 15 amino acids. The germline V gene encodes CDR1 DFQATT and CDR2 SNEGSKA (reference sequence). V lost 1 base and J lost 0, with 13 bases in between. The CDR3 DNA is TGCAGTGCTAGAGGTCGGGGCAGACTCTCCTACGAGCAGTACTTC. Amino acid sequence: CSARGRGRLSYEQYF.

About this clonotype: At one of its ends the junction is not consistent with the germline gene, which may arise from a read error. The chain joins TRBV7-9 to TRBJ1-4; a weak D match, TRBD1 (5 bases). Germline loops: CDR1 SEHNR, CDR2 FQNEAQ (reference sequence). The CDR3 consists of 12 residues. The CDR3 reads CASTLGGEKLSF. Here the CDR3 DNA reads TGTGCCAGCACCCTCGGGGGAGAAAAACTGTCTTTT.

The chain has TRBV20-1 and TRBJ2-3; maybe TRBD2 (5 bases). Deletions cut 6 bases from V and 5 bases from J, with 18 bases between. This CDR3 region has 14 residues. Germline CDR1 DFQATT, CDR2 SNEGSKA (reference sequence). The CDR3 nucleotides are TGCAGTGCCCGAGATAGTACCCGGGGAGATACGCAGTATTTT. It is translated as CSARDSTRGDTQYF.

This clonotype was seen a few times. The V call is TRBV29-1, the J call TRBJ2-1, with 11 bases fitting TRBD2. This CDR3 is 13 amino acids long. With 7 bases clipped from V and 5 bases from J, the junction kept 4 bases outside the gene matches. Germline CDR1 SQVTM, CDR2 ANQGSEA. The CDR3 loop reads CSAPSGRNNEQFF. DNA of the CDR3: TGCAGCGCACCTAGCGGGAGGAACAATGAGCAGTTCTTC.